These 24 T cell receptor beta chains were sequenced from one sample in a study of blood T cells in healthy people across ages. With a J-beta primer mix and a sample-barcoded 5' primer, a second PCR ran about 7 to 11 cycles. TCRdb recomputed calls from the 5' RACE reads with MiXCR, one row per CDR3 protein. The sample records approximately 1,100,000 distinct CDR3 sequences, more than 35% being singletons. The specimen was blood. All receptors derive from a woman aged 60 to 75 in good health.

Details on this clonotype: A read error may be the cause here, since a much bigger clone is one base away. This sequence joins TRBV25-1 and TRBJ2-7, with 9 positions matching TRBD1. The trim removed 4 bases at V and 10 bases at J, leaving 11 bases unmatched. CDR1 is MGHDK, CDR2 SYGVNS, per germline. The CDR3 contains 14 residues. DNA for the CDR3: TGTGCCAGCAGTGTTACAGGGGGCAAAGAGATCCAGTACTTC. Protein: CASSVTGGKEIQYF.

J is TRBJ2-2 and V is TRBV7-2; 9 bases align to TRBD2. The length of the CDR3 is 18 residues. V dropped 1 base and J dropped 5; count of bases not matched to a gene: 11. Germline V gives CDR1 SGHTA, CDR2 FQGNSA. The CDR3 reads CASSLESPLAGNTGELFF. CDR3 DNA: TGTGCCAGCAGCTTAGAGAGTCCACTAGCGGGTAATACCGGGGAGCTGTTTTTT.

In this sample, this clonotype turned up a few times. The chain uses TRBV27 and TRBJ1-1; possible D gene TRBD1, 5 bases. The CDR3 is 16 amino acids. CDR1 and CDR2 from the germline V gene are MNHEY and SMNVEV (reference sequence). The V end lost 3 bases, the J end lost 1 base, and 15 bases lay between the germline ends. CDR3 region: CASSFLGGGKNTEAFF. DNA for the CDR3: TGTGCCAGCAGTTTTCTCGGGGGGGGGAAGAACACTGAAGCTTTCTTT.

CDR3 bases: TGTGCCAGCAGCGTTGGACAAGCCTACGAGCAGTACTTC. The encoded protein is CASSVGQAYEQYF. V gene TRBV27 combines with J gene TRBJ2-7; possibly TRBD1 for D (5 bases). V dropped 6 bases and J dropped 2 bases, with 11 bases sitting between them. There are 13 residues in the CDR3. Germline V gives CDR1 MNHEY, CDR2 SMNVEV (reference sequence).

The chain carries TRBV21-1 and TRBJ2-5; the table's D call of TRBD2 was not tested on the DNA. TRBV21-1 is given as a pseudogene. The CDR3 is made up of 16 amino acids. CDR3: CASSKVEREVGETQYF. The CDR3 bases are TGTGCCAGCAGCAAAGTTGAGCGGGAGGTGGGAGAGACCCAGTACTTC.

The chain carries TRBV27 and TRBJ2-1; D may be TRBD1 or TRBD2 (5 bases each). The V gene lost 8 bases and the J gene lost 6 bases, with 14 bases spanning the gap. Germline V lookup: CDR1 MNHEY, CDR2 SMNVEV (reference sequence). This CDR3 comprises 13 residues. The CDR3 DNA reads as TGTGCCAGCTCCGAGGGGCAACGCAATGAGCAGTTCTTC. As protein: CASSEGQRNEQFF.

This clonotype was detected a few times. The rearrangement links TRBV27 to TRBJ1-2, with 12 bases identical to TRBD1. J was trimmed by 0 bases and V by 6 bases; bases with no gene match: 8. Germline CDR1 is MNHEY and CDR2 is SMNVEV (reference sequence). This CDR3 is 17 amino acids long. This CDR3 is CASRRRDRGPANYGYTF. The CDR3 nucleotides read TGTGCCAGCAGACGCCGGGACAGGGGGCCGGCTAACTATGGCTACACCTTC.

The chain uses TRBV7-9 and TRBJ2-1, with 7 positions matching TRBD2. V shed 5 bases, J shed 5 bases, and the junction held 15 bases outside the gene matches. From germline, CDR1 is SEHNR and CDR2 FQNEAQ (reference sequence). The CDR3 length is 17 residues. The CDR3 loop is CASSEAVGGSSDNEQFF. CDR3 in DNA: TGTGCCAGCAGCGAAGCGGTTGGCGGGAGCAGCGACAATGAGCAGTTCTTC.

In the case of this clonotype: One base away lies a much larger clone, so this may be a sequencing read error. The V and J genes are TRBV29-1 and TRBJ2-3; TRBD2 matches at 13 bases. This CDR3 has 14 amino acids. Germline values: CDR1 SQVTM, CDR2 ANQGSEA. CDR3 nucleotide sequence: TGCAGCGTGGACGGACTAGCGGGAGCAGATACGCGGTATTTT. Its translation is CSVDGLAGADTRYF.

The chain is built from TRBV7-3 and TRBJ2-7, with a tentative D call TRBD1 (5 bases). The germline V and J ends were trimmed by 2 bases and 5 bases, with 13 bases remaining between them. CDR1 and CDR2 from the germline V gene are SGHTA and FQGTGA. This CDR3 contains 14 residues. CDR3 DNA: TGTGCCAGCAGCTTAGACGCTGGGGCCAACGAGCAGTACTTC. Translated: CASSLDAGANEQYF.

This clonotype was seen ten or more times. The chain couples TRBV15 to TRBJ2-7; 10 bases match TRBD2. The CDR3 extends over 15 amino acids. Trimming at V came to 5 bases and at J to 3 bases, leaving 7 bases not matched to a gene. CDR1 is LNHNV and CDR2 is YYDKDF in the germline V gene (reference sequence). In DNA form, the CDR3 reads TGTGCCACCAGCGGATGGACTAGCGGAAACTACGAGCAGTACTTC. It is translated as CATSGWTSGNYEQYF.

This clonotype was found a few times. This chain joins TRBV6-2 or TRBV6-3 and TRBJ1-2; D ambiguous. Germline V lookup: CDR1 MNHEY, CDR2 SVGEGT. The V end was cut by 2 bases, the J end by 7 bases, with 8 bases between. The CDR3 is made up of 12 amino acids. CDR3 coding DNA: TGTGCCAGCAGTTACGGAGCTCTTGGCTACACCTTC. This translates into CASSYGALGYTF.

This clonotype was recorded a few times. V and J are TRBV4-2 and TRBJ2-7, with a possible D match to TRBD2 (6 bases). The V end was cut by 0 bases, the J end by 2 bases, with 11 bases between. CDR3 length: 15 amino acids. CDR1 and CDR2 from the germline V gene are LGHNA and YNFKEQ. CDR3 region: CASSQDPRGAYEQYF. CDR3 bases: TGTGCCAGCAGCCAAGACCCACGCGGGGCCTACGAGCAGTACTTC.

The chain joins TRBV10-3 to TRBJ2-1; 11 positions match TRBD1. The germline gives CDR1 ENHRY, CDR2 SYGVKD. The CDR3 has 15 residues. Trimming removed 4 bases from V and 8 bases from J; junction bases left unmatched: 7. CDR3 sequence reads: CAISVGTGGEYEQFF. CDR3 nucleotide sequence: TGTGCCATCAGTGTAGGGACAGGGGGTGAATATGAGCAGTTCTTC.

The chain uses TRBV6-2 or TRBV6-3 and TRBJ2-7; TRBD1 is a possible D gene (5 bases). The germline CDR1 and CDR2 sequences are MNHEY and SVGEGT. V was trimmed by 8 bases and J by 4 bases, leaving 30 bases between them. The CDR3 has 18 residues. DNA of the CDR3: TGTGCCAGCCCCCCGGAGAACAGGCCTGAGTATTTGGGATACGAGCAGTACTTC. Translated, it gives CASPPENRPEYLGYEQYF.

The rearrangement joins TRBV20-1 to TRBJ1-1; TRBD1 is a possible D gene (6 bases). There are 15 residues in the CDR3. The V and J ends lost 0 bases and 0 bases respectively, with 11 bases between them. The V gene's germline CDR1 is DFQATT and CDR2 SNEGSKA (reference sequence). The CDR3 region has the DNA TGCAGTGCTAGAGATAGTACAGGGCTGAACACTGAAGCTTTCTTT. It is translated as CSARDSTGLNTEAFF.

The chain has TRBV3-1 and TRBJ2-3; 7 bases are shared with TRBD1. Germline CDR1 reads LGHDT; CDR2 reads YNNKEL (reference sequence). The CDR3 has 13 residues. Trimming removed 1 base from V and 8 bases from J; junction bases left unmatched: 3. The CDR3 spells CASSQARQGTQYF. In nucleotides, the CDR3 is TGTGCCAGCAGCCAAGCCAGACAGGGTACGCAGTATTTT.

This sequence joins TRBV20-1 and TRBJ1-6, with TRBD1 matching over 7 bases. The germline V gene has CDR1 DFQATT and CDR2 SNEGSKA (reference sequence). Trimming cost V 6 bases and J 4 bases; bases outside gene matches: 9. CDR3 length equals 15 residues. The CDR3 protein is CSASPGTEYNSPLHF. CDR3 sequence (DNA): TGCAGTGCCAGTCCGGGGACAGAATATAATTCACCCCTCCACTTT.

The chain uses TRBV6-5 and TRBJ2-5, with a tentative D call TRBD1 (5 bases). V was shortened by 5 bases and J by 2 bases, with 15 bases between the two germline ends. This CDR3 spans 15 amino acids. The V gene's germline CDR1 is MNHEY and CDR2 SVGAGI. CDR3: CASSNPTGQQETQYF. CDR3 bases: TGTGCCAGCAGTAATCCAACAGGTCAGCAAGAGACCCAGTACTTC.

V usage is TRBV20-1 and J usage is TRBJ2-7; TRBD2 matches at 7 bases. The CDR3 loop spans 15 amino acids. CDR1 is DFQATT, CDR2 SNEGSKA, per germline (reference sequence). The junction had 10 bases not matched to a gene; V was cut back by 3 bases and J by 2 bases. The CDR3 DNA sequence: TGCAGTGCTAGGAGAGCTAGCGGTGTAACCTACGAGCAGTACTTC. Residues: CSARRASGVTYEQYF.

The V and J genes are TRBV27 and TRBJ2-1, with D perhaps being TRBD1 or TRBD2 (5 bases each). The V end lost 5 bases, the J end lost 11 bases, and 10 bases lay between the germline ends. Per germline, CDR1 MNHEY and CDR2 SMNVEV (reference sequence). The CDR3 length is 11 residues. The CDR3 coding sequence is TGTGCCAGCAGTGAAGAGGGACAGCAGTTCTTC. Protein sequence: CASSEEGQQFF.

As for this clonotype: The junction and the germline gene differ at one end; a read error may be behind it. This chain links TRBV4-1 with TRBJ2-6, with D possibly TRBD2 on 7 matching bases. Germline V gene data show CDR1 as MGHRA and CDR2 as YSYEKL. The CDR3 extends over 16 amino acids. CDR3 protein: CASSQRGGAGASVLTF. CDR3 in DNA: TGCGCCAGCAGCCAACGCGGGGGCGCTGGGGCCAGCGTCCTGACTTTC.

In this sample, this clonotype turned up a few times. The chain couples TRBV6-1 to TRBJ2-1; 8 nucleotides align to TRBD2. There are 12 residues in the CDR3. Trimming removed 5 bases from V and 12 bases from J; junction bases left unmatched: 6. From germline, CDR1 is MNHNS and CDR2 SASEGT. The CDR3 sequence: CASSFSGEMQFF. For the CDR3, the DNA is TGTGCCAGCAGTTTTAGCGGGGAAATGCAGTTCTTC.

The chain recombines TRBV7-2 with TRBJ1-5; D is uncertain. Germline assignment: CDR1 SGHTA and CDR2 FQGNSA. The CDR3 consists of 14 residues. V was cut by 2 bases and J by 0 bases, with 5 bases left in between. For the CDR3, the DNA is TGTGCCAGCAGCTTAATTAGTAGCAATCAGCCCCAGCATTTT. This encodes CASSLISSNQPQHF.